A single T cell receptor beta chain is shown here with its context. Antigen unknown. In germline, CDR1 is SEHNR, CDR2 FQNEAQ (reference sequence). The CDR3 extends over 14 amino acids. V dropped 1 base and J dropped 0 bases, with 5 bases sitting between them. This entry belongs to a study of cytomegalovirus exposure and HLA in healthy donors. Looking at the study overall: Caucasian-associated ancestry cluster membership applied to about four fifths of over 350 genotyped donors. The study, taken as a whole, reports: Some TCR beta chains (about 170 of them) were listed as cytomegalovirus-associated. By HLA locus, TCR association rates varied in a later analysis, with DRB1 showing the most and HLA-C the fewest.

Researchers ran the PCR with 60 Vbeta and 13 Jbeta primers. Clones were sequenced by immunoSEQ multiplex PCR, and TCRdb holds only the in-frame ones, with some missing. Among about 150,000 clones, approximately 81% were seen once, and the ten largest hold approximately 2.5%. The J gene is TRBJ2-3, the V gene TRBV7-9, with unresolved D. The clonotype was recovered from a man younger than 45 in good health and CMV-seropositive. The sequenced sample consisted of PBMCs. The CDR3 nucleotides read TGTGCCAGCAGCTTAGGACTCAGCACAGATACGCAGTATTTT. Translated: CASSLGLSTDTQYF.